What follows are 3 T cell receptor beta chains derived from one specimen sequenced in a study of blood T cell repertoires in COVID-19. This table comes from immunoSEQ multiplex PCR, and its TCRdb copy is limited to in-frame clones, with some not included. This table holds under 400,000 clones, 65% to 90% found once. Sequenced input: PBMCs or T cells enriched from blood (not recorded which). These receptor sequences come from a woman aged 40 to 55 with acute COVID-19.

This chain joins TRBV7-2 and TRBJ1-6; D gene uncertain. The CDR3 runs 14 residues. The V and J ends lost 8 bases and 8 bases respectively, with 16 bases between them. Per germline, CDR1 SGHTA and CDR2 FQGNSA. As DNA, the CDR3 is TGTGCCAGCGGGAGAAGAGGAGGAGATTCACCCCTCCACTTT. Translation gives CASGRRGGDSPLHF.

The V and J genes are TRBV6-5 and TRBJ1-4; 10 nucleotides align to TRBD1. Losses at the gene ends were 0 bases for V and 5 bases for J; bases not matched to a gene: 3. This CDR3 is built from 16 residues. Germline values: CDR1 MNHEY, CDR2 SVGAGI. The CDR3 spells CASSYSMGQGNEKLFF. The CDR3 nucleotides read TGTGCCAGCAGTTACTCGATGGGACAGGGGAATGAAAAACTGTTTTTT.

The V gene is TRBV9, the J gene TRBJ1-1; D is unresolved. The CDR3 runs 12 residues. Between the trimmed V and J ends, which lost 0 bases and 6 bases, there was a span of 6 bases. Germline CDR1 is SGDLS and CDR2 is YYNGEE. The DNA of the CDR3 is TGTGCCAGCAGCGTAGGTTCAGCTGAAGCTTTCTTT. It specifies CASSVGSAEAFF. The whole variable domain, remainder taken from reference TRBV9 and TRBJ1-1, is DSGVTQTPKHLITATGQRVTLRCSPRSGDLSVYWYQQSLDQGLQFLIQYYNGEERAKGNILERFSAQQFPDLHSELNLSSLELGDSALYFCASSVGSAEAFFGQGTRLTVV.